This TCR beta chain originates from a study of cytomegalovirus exposure and HLA in healthy donors. Across the whole study: Approximately 190 million T cells yielded approximately 100 million unique TCR beta sequences, as an earlier analysis found.

The PCR employed 60 Vbeta primers together with 13 Jbeta primers. This table comes from immunoSEQ multiplex PCR, and its TCRdb copy is limited to in-frame clones, with some not included. Of 210,000 or so clones in the sample, roughly 88% were seen once. Worth noting for this clone: Antigen: not known.

The length of the CDR3 is 17 residues. Deletions cut 0 bases from V and 0 bases from J, with 12 bases between. Per the germline V gene, CDR1 is MGHRA and CDR2 is YSYEKL. Whole-study findings and limits: It was reportedly the case that the classifier diagnosed cytomegalovirus status with high specificity and sensitivity.

This rearrangement joins TRBV4-1 to TRBJ2-4; unclear D gene. This receptor was taken from a boy younger than 10 in good health and CMV-seronegative. Sequencing was performed on PBMCs. CDR3 DNA: TGCGCCAGCAGCCAAGACGACTCTCAACTAGCCAAAAACATTCAGTACTTC. Protein sequence: CASSQDDSQLAKNIQYF.